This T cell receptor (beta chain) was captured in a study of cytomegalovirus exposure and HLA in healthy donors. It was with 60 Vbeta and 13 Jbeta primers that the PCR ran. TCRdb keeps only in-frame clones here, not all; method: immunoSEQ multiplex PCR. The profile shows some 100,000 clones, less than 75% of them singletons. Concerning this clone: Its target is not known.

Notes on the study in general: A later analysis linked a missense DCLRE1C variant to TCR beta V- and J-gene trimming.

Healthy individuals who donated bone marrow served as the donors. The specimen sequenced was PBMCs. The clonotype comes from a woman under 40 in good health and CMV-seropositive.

The CDR3 nucleotides are TGTGCCATCAGTGGAAAACAGGCCCGTAACTACGAGCAGTACTTC. This translates into CAISGKQARNYEQYF. This sequence joins TRBV10-3 and TRBJ2-7; possibly TRBD1 for D (5 bases). The V gene's germline CDR1 is ENHRY and CDR2 SYGVKD. The CDR3 is made up of 15 amino acids. V was cut by 4 bases and J by 3 bases, with 16 bases left in between.